One sample yielded the 5 T cell receptor beta chains listed below, sequenced in a study of cytomegalovirus exposure and HLA in healthy donors. PCR used 60 Vbeta primers and 13 Jbeta primers. Produced via immunoSEQ multiplex PCR; TCRdb's table is partial and in-frame only. Its clone listing holds 150,000 to 200,000 clones. The source material was PBMCs. All receptors come from a man aged 30 to 39 in good health and CMV-seronegative.

This sequence joins TRBV30 and TRBJ2-1, with TRBD2 as a possible D gene (6 bases). V dropped 0 bases and J dropped 6 bases, with 24 bases sitting between them. There are 18 residues in the CDR3. In germline, CDR1 is GTSNPN, CDR2 SVGIG (reference sequence). In nucleotides, the CDR3 is TGTGCCTGGAGTGTACGGGGTAGCGGCCCTGATTTTGGCAATGAGCAGTTCTTC. Residues: CAWSVRGSGPDFGNEQFF.

This chain uses TRBV29-1 with TRBJ1-1; D is possibly TRBD1 (5 bases). V was pared by 7 bases and J by 0 bases, with 18 bases between. CDR1 and CDR2 (germline): SQVTM, ANQGSEA. CDR3 size: 15 residues. CDR3 sequence (DNA): TGCAGCGCCGCCAGGGTCGCCGATATGAACACTGAAGCTTTCTTT. It codes for CSAARVADMNTEAFF.

The chain is built from TRBV28 and TRBJ1-4; D uncertain. The CDR3 consists of 17 residues. The V gene lost 3 bases and the J gene lost 5 bases, with 19 bases spanning the gap. Per germline, CDR1 MDHEN and CDR2 SYDVKM. CDR3 DNA: TGTGCCAGCAGTTTGGCGGCAGCCCCCTTACCGAATGAAAAACTGTTTTTT. This codes for CASSLAAAPLPNEKLFF.

The rearrangement links TRBV19 to TRBJ1-5, with 8 bases matching TRBD1. CDR1 and CDR2 from the germline V gene are LNHDA and SQIVND (reference sequence). V lost 4 bases to trimming and J lost 3 bases; unmatched junction nucleotides: 5. This CDR3 region has 15 residues. CDR3 in DNA: TGTGCCAGTAGTACCGCGGACAGGGCCAATCAGCCCCAGCATTTT. It codes for CASSTADRANQPQHF.

The V call is TRBV4-3, the J call TRBJ2-1; 15 bases match TRBD2. In germline, CDR1 is LGHNA, CDR2 YSLEER. The CDR3 spans 19 residues. The ends lost 3 bases at V and 0 bases at J; junction bases unmatched: 6. CDR3 sequence: CASSHDPGLAGGSYNEQFF. The CDR3 DNA reads as TGCGCCAGCAGCCATGACCCGGGACTAGCGGGAGGCTCCTACAATGAGCAGTTCTTC.